Included here is one T cell receptor beta chain sequence, with context. The method was immunoSEQ multiplex PCR; TCRdb's version includes in-frame clones alone and lacks a portion of them. This table holds roughly 200,000 clones, around 88% found once. The sample belongs to a study of blood T cell repertoires in COVID-19. Per the germline V gene, CDR1 is SEHNR and CDR2 is FQNEAQ (reference sequence). Trimming removed 0 bases at V and 1 base at J, with 6 bases between. This CDR3 is built from 14 residues. The clonotype was recovered from a man in his forties with active or convalescent COVID-19. The sample consisted of peripheral blood. The V and J genes are TRBV7-9 and TRBJ1-2; D is perhaps TRBD1 (5 bases). CDR3 coding DNA: TGTGCCAGCAGCTTAGCGGGGGGTAACTATGGCTACACCTTC. This encodes CASSLAGGNYGYTF. The entire variable domain, with the rest obtained from reference TRBV7-9 and TRBJ1-2, is as follows: DTGVSQNPRHKITKRGQNVTFRCDPISEHNRLYWYRQTLGQGPEFLTYFQNEAQLEKSRLLSDRFSAERPKGSFSTLEIQRTEQGDSAMYLCASSLAGGNYGYTFGSGTRLTVV.